The present T cell receptor beta chain was sequenced within a study of T-cell memory formation after mild COVID-19. Germline CDR1 and CDR2: DFQATT and SNEGSKA (reference sequence). With 0 bases removed from V and 8 bases from J, the gap between germline ends came to 10 bases. This CDR3 contains 12 residues. TCRdb fed the 5' RACE reads into MiXCR, producing one record per CDR3 protein. Among tens of thousands of distinct CDR3 sequences listed, roughly 9.8% were seen once. This chain joins TRBV20-1 and TRBJ1-2; D is undetermined. This clonotype was sampled from an adult woman who had mild COVID-19 (a few samples of this study predate the infection). Cell type and time point are not known. Sequenced material: PBMCs or a T cell subset sorted from them (not recorded which). CDR3 sequence reads: CSARDHSGGYTF. In DNA form, the CDR3 reads TGCAGTGCTAGAGATCACTCTGGGGGCTACACCTTC.